This entry lists 9 T cell receptor beta chains sequenced from one sample in a study of T cells in Graves' hyperthyroidism and ophthalmopathy (dated by TCRdb to the late 2010s). The method was multiplex PCR. Sequencing instrument: Illumina HiSeq 2000. The TCR beta CDR3 regions were amplified from RNA transcripts. A first-round RT-PCR of the TCR CDR3 used the HTBI primer set with the Qiagen OneStep RT-PCR kit. TCRdb ran its own pipeline on the public reads, namely fastp trimming at Q25 and MiXCR clone calling, and kept in-frame beta chains. Records with the same CDR3 protein are collapsed into one entry carrying the most frequent genes and DNA. The sample records nearly 600,000 distinct CDR3 sequences, over 12% of which are singletons. The biggest ten clones account for roughly 7% of the sample. The sequenced material came from blood. The receptors were sampled from a young woman with Graves' ophthalmopathy.

This clonotype was seen repeatedly, ten times or more. This sequence joins TRBV6-2 or TRBV6-3 and TRBJ1-1; a weak D match, TRBD1 (6 bases). From germline, CDR1 is MNHEY and CDR2 SVGEGT. Trimming took off 7 bases at V and 0 bases at J, with 12 bases between the two ends. The CDR3 contains 14 residues. The CDR3 DNA is TGTGCCAGCACCCCTGACAGGATGAACACTGAAGCTTTCTTT. It codes for CASTPDRMNTEAFF.

Concerning this clonotype itself: This may come from a read error, since a much larger clone is one base off. The chain couples TRBV6-2 or TRBV6-3 to TRBJ2-7, with TRBD2 as a possible D gene (6 bases). Germline CDR1 is MNHEY and CDR2 is SVGEGT. CDR3 size: 13 residues. CDR3 loop: CASSNRELAEQCF. Written as DNA, the CDR3 is TGTGCCAGCAGCAACCGGGAGCTGGCCGAGCAGTGCTTC.

In the case of this clonotype: This may arise from a read error, as a much more abundant clone is one base away. The chain uses TRBV7-2 and TRBJ1-1; D is undetermined. The CDR3 loop spans 17 amino acids. Germline V gives CDR1 SGHTA, CDR2 FQGNSA. The CDR3 loop reads CASSLAGYRTVTTEALF. The CDR3 coding sequence is TGTGCCAGCAGCTTAGCTGGGTATCGGACGGTTACCACTGAAGCTCTCTTT.

DNA for the CDR3: TGTGCCAGCAGTGACTGGGGGAGGGCGAACACCGGGGAGCTGTTTTTT. Its translation: CASSDWGRANTGELFF. The chain joins TRBV6-4 to TRBJ2-2; TRBD2 agrees at 7 bases. J gave up 0 bases and V 1 base, and 2 bases lay outside the gene matches. The CDR3 consists of 16 residues. Germline V gives CDR1 MRHNA, CDR2 SNTAGT.

This clonotype was observed at least ten times. This chain connects TRBV7-9 to TRBJ1-4; TRBD1 might be the D (6 bases). CDR1 and CDR2 (germline): SEHNR, FQNEAQ (reference sequence). The CDR3 contains 16 residues. V lost 9 bases and J 0 bases, leaving 17 bases between the germline ends. For the CDR3, the DNA is TGTGCCAGTAGTTCACTCAGGGGCGCAACTAATGAAAAACTGTTTTTT. This encodes CASSSLRGATNEKLFF.

In this sample, this clonotype turned up many times. Written as DNA, the CDR3 is TGCGCCAGCAGCGATAGCAGGGATGAGCAGTTCTTC. Encoded protein: CASSDSRDEQFF. The chain links TRBV5-1 to TRBJ2-1; D may be TRBD1 (5 bases). The CDR3 totals 12 residues. V shed 4 bases and J shed 8 bases, with 10 bases lying between them. Germline CDR1 and CDR2: SGHRS and YFSETQ.

In this sample, this clonotype turned up many times. The rearrangement links TRBV3-1 to TRBJ2-4; a possible D gene is TRBD1 (6 bases). The CDR3 is 12 residues long. Trimming left V 3 bases short and J 6 bases short, with 6 bases between. The germline V gene has CDR1 LGHDT and CDR2 YNNKEL (reference sequence). CDR3 amino acids: CASSQTGNIQYF. Written as DNA, the CDR3 is TGTGCCAGCAGCCAGACAGGAAACATTCAGTACTTC.

Points on this clonotype: The CDR3 end shows no conserved phenylalanine or tryptophan, and so a read error is likely. The rearrangement links TRBV5-1 to TRBJ2-3, with TRBD1 matching 8 bases. V lost 7 bases and J lost 1; bases outside the gene matches: 5. Germline V lookup: CDR1 SGHRS, CDR2 YFSETQ. This CDR3 comprises 14 residues. CDR3 sequence reads: CASLQGGGTDTQYS. In nucleotides, the CDR3 is TGCGCCAGCCTACAGGGGGGTGGCACAGATACGCAGTATTCT.

This clonotype was recorded at least ten times. The chain uses TRBV30 and TRBJ1-2; the D is unclear. Between the trimmed V and J ends, which lost 2 bases and 3 bases, there was a span of 10 bases. Per germline, CDR1 GTSNPN and CDR2 SVGIG (reference sequence). This CDR3 contains 13 residues. DNA of the CDR3: TGTGCCTGGAGTTATGGGGATTACTATGGCTACACCTTC. Translated, it gives CAWSYGDYYGYTF.